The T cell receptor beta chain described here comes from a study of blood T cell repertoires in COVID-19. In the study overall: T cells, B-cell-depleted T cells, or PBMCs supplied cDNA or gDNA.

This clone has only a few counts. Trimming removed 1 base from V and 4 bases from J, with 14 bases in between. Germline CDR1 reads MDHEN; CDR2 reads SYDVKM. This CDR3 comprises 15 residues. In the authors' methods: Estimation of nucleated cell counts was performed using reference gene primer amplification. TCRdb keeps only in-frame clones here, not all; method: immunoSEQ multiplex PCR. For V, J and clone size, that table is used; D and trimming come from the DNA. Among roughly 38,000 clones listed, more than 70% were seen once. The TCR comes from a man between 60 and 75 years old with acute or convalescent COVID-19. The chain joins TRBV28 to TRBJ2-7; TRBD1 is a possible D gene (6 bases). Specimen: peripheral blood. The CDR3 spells CASSLYAGARYEQYF. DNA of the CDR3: TGTGCCAGCAGTTTATATGCAGGGGCGAGGTACGAGCAGTACTTC.